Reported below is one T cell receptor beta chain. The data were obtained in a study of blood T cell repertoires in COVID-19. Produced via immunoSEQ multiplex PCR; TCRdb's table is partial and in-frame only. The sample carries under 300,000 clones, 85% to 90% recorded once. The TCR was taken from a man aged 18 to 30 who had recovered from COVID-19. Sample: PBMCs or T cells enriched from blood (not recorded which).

In DNA, the CDR3 is TGTGCCAGCAGTACGGCCGGGACAGGGGCCGGGGAGCAGTACTTC. Translating it yields CASSTAGTGAGEQYF. The rearrangement links TRBV28 to TRBJ2-7; 10 positions match TRBD1. Germline V gives CDR1 MDHEN, CDR2 SYDVKM. This CDR3 spans 15 amino acids. Losses at the gene ends were 5 bases for V and 7 bases for J; bases not matched to a gene: 11.